Each of the 31 T cell receptor beta chains below was sequenced from the same sample in a study of T cells expressing NK-cell markers. Each CDR3 protein gets one entry in TCRdb, which reprocessed the 5' RACE reads and gives no DNA. The sample data list roughly 110,000 distinct CDR3 sequences. The sequencing sample was made of blood T cells: a sorted CD56 or NKG2C T cell subset, CD4+ or CD8+ T cells, or bulk PBMC T cells (not recorded which). The receptors were sampled from a woman between 18 and 69 years old in good health.

The rearrangement links TRBV6-2 or TRBV6-3 to TRBJ2-5; no DNA is available, so the TRBD2 call from TCRdb remains unchecked. Germline V lookup: CDR1 MNHEY, CDR2 SVGEGT. This CDR3 contains 15 residues. CDR3 amino acids: CASRKTSRGGETQYF.

The V and J genes are TRBV18 and TRBJ2-7. CDR1 KGHSH and CDR2 LQKENI come from the germline V gene. The CDR3 spans 14 residues. The CDR3 sequence is CASSPPDTTYEQYF.

This rearrangement joins TRBV19 to TRBJ1-1; TCRdb proposes TRBD1, but this gene call is untestable without DNA. This CDR3 has 14 amino acids. Germline loops: CDR1 LNHDA, CDR2 SQIVND (reference sequence). CDR3 in amino acids: CASGMGQVGTEAFF.

The chain is built from TRBV18 and TRBJ2-7. The CDR3 is 13 residues long. The V gene's germline CDR1 is KGHSH and CDR2 LQKENI. The CDR3 here is CASSPQANYEQYF. The whole variable domain, remainder taken from reference TRBV18 and TRBJ2-7, is NAGVMQNPRHLVRRRGQEARLRCSPMKGHSHVYWYRQLPEEGLKFMVYLQKENIIDESGMPKERFSAEFPKEGPSILRIQQVVRGDSAAYFCASSPQANYEQYFGPGTRLTVT.

The V gene is TRBV6-5, the J gene TRBJ2-5. Germline lookup yields CDR1 MNHEY and CDR2 SVGAGI. This CDR3 has 11 amino acids. This chain's CDR3 is CASSSQETQYF.

The genes are TRBV6-5 and TRBJ2-1; TCRdb indicates TRBD1, and absent DNA this call remains unverified. The V gene's germline CDR1 is MNHEY and CDR2 SVGAGI. The length of the CDR3 is 15 residues. The CDR3 protein is CASSYGQELYNEQFF.

The V gene is TRBV12-3 or TRBV12-4, the J gene TRBJ2-1. This CDR3 is 13 amino acids long. CDR3 residues: CATDLALYNEQFF.

The chain recombines TRBV4-3 with TRBJ2-2; the D gene TCRdb calls, TRBD1, cannot be checked with no DNA. The CDR3 loop spans 13 amino acids. Germline V gene data show CDR1 as LGHNA and CDR2 as YSLEER. The chain's CDR3 is CASSQERPGELFF.

The V gene is TRBV19, the J gene TRBJ2-7. The CDR3 loop spans 16 amino acids. CDR1 and CDR2 (germline): LNHDA, SQIVND (reference sequence). The CDR3 loop is CASSIGQRGGTYEQYF.

This rearrangement joins TRBV27 to TRBJ2-7; as DNA is missing, the TRBD2 call by TCRdb cannot be tested. This CDR3 has 13 residues. The germline V gene encodes CDR1 MNHEY and CDR2 SMNVEV (reference sequence). This CDR3 is CASSLTSDYEQYF.

J is TRBJ2-3 and V is TRBV7-2; the D call from TCRdb, TRBD1, cannot be confirmed without DNA. The germline V gene has CDR1 SGHTA and CDR2 FQGNSA. This CDR3 has 14 residues. CDR3 residues: CASSPGTGTDTQYF.

The chain couples TRBV4-2 to TRBJ2-1; with no DNA, the TCRdb D assignment of TRBD2 cannot be verified. CDR1 and CDR2 from the germline V gene are LGHNA and YNFKEQ. The CDR3 length is 14 residues. The CDR3 sequence is CASSQAPEGNEQFF.

The CDR3 reads CASSQDRLSSGDRGELFF. The chain is built from TRBV4-3 and TRBJ2-2; TCRdb proposes TRBD2, but this gene call is untestable without DNA. The CDR3 is made up of 18 amino acids. Germline V gives CDR1 LGHNA, CDR2 YSLEER.

The V gene is TRBV7-7, the J gene TRBJ2-5. CDR3 length: 14 residues. Per the germline V gene, CDR1 is SSHAT and CDR2 is FNYEAQ (reference sequence). CDR3 loop: CASSLVESQETQYF. The complete variable domain, with remaining parts taken from reference TRBV7-7 and TRBJ2-5, reads GAGVSQSPRYKVTKRGQDVTLRCDPISSHATLYWYQQALGQGPEFLTYFNYEAQPDKSGLPSDRFSAERPEGSISTLTIQRTEQRDSAMYRCASSLVESQETQYFGPGTRLLVL.

CDR3: CASSGLAVGYEQYF. The chain uses TRBV12-3 or TRBV12-4 and TRBJ2-7; TCRdb designates TRBD2, a call that cannot be tested without DNA. The CDR3 spans 14 residues.

The chain is built from TRBV4-3 and TRBJ1-4; the D call of TRBD1 rests on TCRdb alone, since no DNA is present to check it. Germline lookup yields CDR1 LGHNA and CDR2 YSLEER. This CDR3 has 17 amino acids. The CDR3 region is CASSQDLPQGAIEKLFF.

The chain has TRBV20-1 and TRBJ2-1; the D gene TCRdb calls, TRBD2, cannot be checked with no DNA. The germline CDR1 and CDR2 sequences are DFQATT and SNEGSKA (reference sequence). The CDR3 spans 15 residues. The CDR3 here is CSARAVGTSYNEQFF.

The chain has TRBV20-1 and TRBJ2-1; the D call of TRBD1 rests on TCRdb alone, since no DNA is present to check it. The CDR3 runs 14 residues. In germline, CDR1 is DFQATT, CDR2 SNEGSKA (reference sequence). This CDR3 reads CSAAGTDSYNEQFF.

The CDR3 protein is CASSVVGRENTEAFF. The chain combines TRBV9 with TRBJ1-1; TCRdb picks TRBD1, but there is no DNA to check that call. The CDR3 has 15 amino acids. Germline loops: CDR1 SGDLS, CDR2 YYNGEE.

The J gene is TRBJ1-1, the V gene TRBV6-2 or TRBV6-3; TCRdb picks TRBD1, but there is no DNA to check that call. The CDR3 loop spans 14 amino acids. CDR1 is MNHEY, CDR2 SVGEGT, per germline. CDR3 residues: CASSYLGQGAEAFF.

V usage is TRBV4-3 and J usage is TRBJ2-1; checking the TCRdb D call of TRBD2 is not possible without DNA. The CDR3 runs to 16 residues. CDR1 and CDR2 from the germline V gene are LGHNA and YSLEER. The CDR3 is CASSQEWASGGNEQFF.

The V and J genes are TRBV7-9 and TRBJ2-1; TCRdb names TRBD2, which stays unverified in the absence of DNA. The CDR3 contains 15 residues. CDR1 and CDR2 from the germline V gene are SEHNR and FQNEAQ (reference sequence). The CDR3 here is CASSFSGGAPNEQFF.

The CDR3 spells CAKLAGSGNEQFF. The genes are TRBV2 and TRBJ2-1; TCRdb's assignment of TRBD2 cannot be checked, as there is no DNA. The CDR3 runs to 13 residues. Per the germline V gene, CDR1 is SNHLY and CDR2 is FYNNEI.

The chain joins TRBV28 to TRBJ2-7; TCRdb proposes TRBD2, but this gene call is untestable without DNA. Germline CDR1 is MDHEN and CDR2 is SYDVKM. CDR3 length: 15 residues. The CDR3 region is CASSLVAGGGLEQYF.

The rearrangement joins TRBV12-3 or TRBV12-4 to TRBJ1-1. The CDR3 is 15 residues long. The CDR3 spells CASSFSPGVKTEAFF.

This rearrangement joins TRBV14 to TRBJ2-7; TCRdb returns TRBD1, unconfirmable since there is no DNA. This CDR3 is 18 amino acids long. CDR1 is SGHDN, CDR2 FVKESK, per germline. The CDR3: CASSQMGAGSHNFYEQYF.

J is TRBJ2-2 and V is TRBV12-3 or TRBV12-4; TCRdb lists TRBD1, though no DNA is available to test this call. The CDR3 runs to 13 residues. This CDR3 reads CASSFSRGGELFF.

The genes are TRBV20-1 and TRBJ2-7; TCRdb designates TRBD2, a call that cannot be tested without DNA. The CDR3 loop spans 16 amino acids. Germline loops: CDR1 DFQATT, CDR2 SNEGSKA (reference sequence). The CDR3 sequence is CSARGTSGRAAYEQYF.

The V gene is TRBV20-1, the J gene TRBJ2-5; the TRBD2 assignment by TCRdb is unverifiable without DNA. CDR3 length: 14 amino acids. The V gene's germline CDR1 is DFQATT and CDR2 SNEGSKA (reference sequence). The CDR3 loop reads CSARGGLAQETQYF.

This chain connects TRBV29-1 to TRBJ2-7. Germline assignment: CDR1 SQVTM and CDR2 ANQGSEA. This CDR3 is built from 14 residues. CDR3 residues: CSVVISYISSEQYF.

The chain links TRBV7-7 to TRBJ2-5; absent DNA, TCRdb's TRBD1 call cannot be checked. This CDR3 contains 12 residues. The germline V gene has CDR1 SSHAT and CDR2 FNYEAQ (reference sequence). The CDR3 sequence is CASGTGKETQYF.